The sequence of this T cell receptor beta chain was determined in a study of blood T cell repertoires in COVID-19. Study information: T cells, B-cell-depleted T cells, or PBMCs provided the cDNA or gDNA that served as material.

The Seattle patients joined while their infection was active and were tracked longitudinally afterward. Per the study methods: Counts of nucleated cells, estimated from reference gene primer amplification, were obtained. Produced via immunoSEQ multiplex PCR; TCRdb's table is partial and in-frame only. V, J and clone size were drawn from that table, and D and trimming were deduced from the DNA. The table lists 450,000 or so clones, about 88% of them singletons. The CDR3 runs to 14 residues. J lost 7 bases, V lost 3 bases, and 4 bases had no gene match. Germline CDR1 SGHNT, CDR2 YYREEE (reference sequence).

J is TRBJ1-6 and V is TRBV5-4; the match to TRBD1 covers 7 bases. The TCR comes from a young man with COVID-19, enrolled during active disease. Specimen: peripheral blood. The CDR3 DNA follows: TGTGCCAGCAGCTCCGGACAGGTGAATTCACCCCTCCACTTT. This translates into CASSSGQVNSPLHF.